The source of this T cell receptor beta chain is a study of shared clonotypes between healthy human individuals. General study points: Clonotype sharing among donors was expected to depend on sequencing depth.

Points on this clone: The antigen remains unidentified.

DNA input for the unsorted PBMC replicate PCRs was roughly 300 ng, 30,000 to 35,000 T cell genomes. The method was immunoSEQ multiplex PCR; TCRdb's version includes in-frame clones alone and lacks a portion of them. The data contain 490,000 or so clones, 79% of them singletons. V trimming: 5 bases; J trimming: 5 bases; junction bases outside the gene matches: 11. CDR1 is SGHVS and CDR2 is FQNEAQ in the germline V gene. The CDR3 is made up of 16 amino acids. The rearrangement links TRBV7-8 to TRBJ2-1; 8 nucleotides align to TRBD2. This TCR was recovered from a middle-aged woman in good health. Some clones in this sample may be carry-over from other donors' samples. Sequencing used PBMCs. CDR3 DNA sequence: TGTGCCAGCAGCGCCCCCGGGACTAGTCAGGACAATGAGCAGTTCTTC. It is translated as CASSAPGTSQDNEQFF.